The rows below give T cell receptor beta chains drawn from one sample of a study of T-cell memory formation after mild COVID-19. TCRdb used MiXCR to reprocess the 5' RACE reads, holding one entry per CDR3 protein. The sample has approximately 230,000 distinct CDR3 sequences; approximately 16% are singletons. Sequencing used PBMCs or a T cell subset sorted from them (not recorded which). Receptors originate from a man between 18 and 35 years old who had mild COVID-19 (a few samples of this study predate the infection). Cell type and time point are not known. CDR3s include the opening cysteine and the closing phenylalanine or tryptophan. D genes are given only for firm matches. The listing skips clone size in some rows; elsewhere it reads once, few, many or a size class.

TRBD2	13	NA	TRBJ2-5	TRBV2	TGTGCCAGCATCCGGGGGGGGGAAGAGACCCAGTACTTC	CASIRGGEETQYF
TRBD1	13	many	TRBJ2-1	TRBV6-5	TGTGCCAGCAGTTACTCGGGGACAGAAGGCCGGTTCTTC	CASSYSGTEGRFF
NA	13	NA	TRBJ2-7	TRBV18	TGTGCCAGCTCACCAAGGACGAGCTACGAGCAGTACTTC	CASSPRTSYEQYF
NA	15	few	TRBJ1-4	TRBV5-1	TGCGCCAGCAGCTCGGATCAGGCCGCGGGTGAAAAACTGTTTTTT	CASSSDQAAGEKLFF
NA	15	NA	TRBJ2-7	TRBV6-5	TGTGCCAGCAGTTACTCGTTCGCAGGGCTGGACGAGCAGTACTTC	CASSYSFAGLDEQYF
NA	11	NA	TRBJ1-1	TRBV6-1	TGTGCCAGCAGTAGGGTACGAGGAGCTTTCTTT	CASSRVRGAFF
NA	14	NA	TRBJ2-2	TRBV20-1	TGCAGTGCTAGTAAACAGGGTGGCACCGGGGAGCTGTTTTTT	CSASKQGGTGELFF
NA	15	NA	TRBJ1-5	TRBV28	TGTGCCAGCCTAGAGGGGGGGGTGGCGAATCAGCCCCAGCATTTT	CASLEGGVANQPQHF
TRBD1	15	few	TRBJ2-2	TRBV20-1	TGCAGTGCTCCGGCTGGGGACAGGGGCACCGGGGAGCTGTTTTTT	CSAPAGDRGTGELFF
NA	14	few	TRBJ1-1	TRBV7-9	TGTGCCAGCAGCGCGGGACACCGGAACACTGAAGCTTTCTTT	CASSAGHRNTEAFF
NA	11	few	TRBJ2-3	TRBV5-1	TGCGCCAGCACCGCACAGGATACGCAGTATTTT	CASTAQDTQYF
NA	12	few	TRBJ2-1	TRBV6-2/TRBV6-3	TGTGCCAGCAGTCTTAACTCCCGGGAGCAGTTCTTC	CASSLNSREQFF
TRBD1	14	few	TRBJ1-5	TRBV2	TGTGCCACCCGGGACAGACATAGCAATCAGCCCCAGCATTTT	CATRDRHSNQPQHF
TRBD2	18	NA	TRBJ2-2	TRBV12-3/TRBV12-4	TGTGCCAGCAGTTTAGCCGGACTAGCGGGGGGGAACACCGGGGAGCTGTTTTTT	CASSLAGLAGGNTGELFF
NA	15	few	TRBJ2-1	TRBV5-1	TGCGCCAGCAGCTCCTCAATGCGCTCCTACAATGAGCAGTTCTTC	CASSSSMRSYNEQFF
NA	14	NA	TRBJ2-1	TRBV20-1	TGCAGTGCTGGGTTGACAGGAACCTACAATGAGCAGTTCTTC	CSAGLTGTYNEQFF
NA	14	few	TRBJ2-5	TRBV18	TGTGCCAGCTCACCCCCAAACGGGCAAGAGACCCAGTACTTC	CASSPPNGQETQYF
TRBD1	14	NA	TRBJ2-3	TRBV7-9	TGTGCCAGCGGGCTTACAGGGGGCACAGATACGCAGTATTTT	CASGLTGGTDTQYF
NA	15	few	TRBJ2-5	TRBV6-6	TGTGCCAGCAGTTTAATACAGGGAGGAGCAGAGACCCAGTACTTC	CASSLIQGGAETQYF
NA	14	few	TRBJ2-5	TRBV29-1	TGCAGCGTTGGATGGGGGGCGGGTCAAGAGACCCAGTACTTC	CSVGWGAGQETQYF
NA	15	few	TRBJ2-3	TRBV7-9	TGTGCCAGCAGCGGTGGCGGGGTGTCAGGAGATACGCAGTATTTT	CASSGGGVSGDTQYF
NA	14	few	TRBJ1-6	TRBV7-3	TGTGCCAGCAGCTCCGTGGCAGGGAGTTCACCCCTCCACTTT	CASSSVAGSSPLHF
NA	14	few	TRBJ2-7	TRBV11-2	TGTGCCAGCAGCTCCAGGGGGGTCTTCTACGAGCAGTACTTC	CASSSRGVFYEQYF
NA	12	NA	TRBJ1-1	TRBV12-3/TRBV12-4	TGTGCCAGCAGATCCGGGGGCACTGAAGCTTTCTTT	CASRSGGTEAFF
NA	15	few	TRBJ1-2	TRBV2	TGTGCCAGCAGTGTTCAGCCCCAAAACAACTATGGCTACACCTTC	CASSVQPQNNYGYTF
NA	13	many	TRBJ2-5	TRBV5-1	TGCGCCAGCAGCGTGGGGGAGGTGGAGACCCAGTACTTC	CASSVGEVETQYF
TRBD1	14	few	TRBJ2-7	TRBV20-1	TGCAGTGCTAGTTCTGGACAGGGGCCCTACGAGCAGTACTTC	CSASSGQGPYEQYF
NA	12	many	TRBJ2-2	TRBV29-1	TGCAGCGTTGAGGGGTCCACCGGGGAGCTGTTTTTT	CSVEGSTGELFF
NA	15	NA	TRBJ2-1	TRBV6-5	TGTGCCAGCAGTTACGGGACTCTCTCCTACAATGAGCAGTTCTTC	CASSYGTLSYNEQFF
NA	14	few	TRBJ1-5	TRBV2	TGTGCCAGCAGTGAAGTATCCGACGAGCAGCCCCAGCATTTT	CASSEVSDEQPQHF
NA	13	NA	TRBJ1-2	TRBV12-5	TGTGCTAGTGGTTTGTCGCAGGTCTATGGCTACACCTTC	CASGLSQVYGYTF
NA	17	few	TRBJ2-4	TRBV11-2	TGTGCCAGCACCCCCGGAGCGGGCGGTTTAGCCAAAAACATTCAGTACTTC	CASTPGAGGLAKNIQYF
NA	14	few	TRBJ1-2	TRBV4-3	TGCGCCAGCAGCCCCTCAGATACCCGCTATGGCTACACCTTC	CASSPSDTRYGYTF
NA	13	NA	TRBJ1-4	TRBV7-2	TGTGCCAGCAGCTTAGGGGGAAAGGAAAAACTGTTTTTT	CASSLGGKEKLFF
NA	12	many	TRBJ1-6	TRBV6-6	TGTGCCAGCAGTTACGATGATCCGTCCCTCCACTTT	CASSYDDPSLHF
TRBD1	12	many	TRBJ1-1	TRBV11-2	TGTGCCAGCAGCTTCAGGGGGACTGAAGCTTTCTTT	CASSFRGTEAFF
NA	13	NA	TRBJ1-3	TRBV2	TGTGCCAGCGGGACGGACTCTGGAAACACCATATATTTT	CASGTDSGNTIYF
TRBD1	13	NA	TRBJ2-3	TRBV5-1	TGCGCCAGCGCGGGACAGGGTACAGATACGCAGTATTTT	CASAGQGTDTQYF
NA	10	NA	TRBJ2-5	TRBV29-1	TGCAGCGGGATCCTGGAGACCCAGTACTTC	CSGILETQYF
NA	15	NA	TRBJ1-4	TRBV4-2	TGTGCCAGCAGCCAAGTAGGGGGATCAAATGAAAAACTGTTTTTT	CASSQVGGSNEKLFF
NA	14	many	TRBJ1-5	TRBV4-1	TGCGCCAGCAGCCGTGGCGAAGGTTATCAGCCCCAGCATTTT	CASSRGEGYQPQHF
TRBD1	12	few	TRBJ1-2	TRBV29-1	TGCAGCGCAGGGGACAGGGGCTATGGCTACACCTTC	CSAGDRGYGYTF
TRBD1	16	NA	TRBJ1-2	TRBV7-2	TGTGCCAGCAGTCGAGACAGGGCGTTCTCGGAAGTCGGCTACACCTTC	CASSRDRAFSEVGYTF
NA	15	NA	TRBJ2-7	TRBV6-5	TGTGCCAGCAGCTACGGCCCGACAGAGTCCTACGAGCAGTACTTC	CASSYGPTESYEQYF
TRBD1	15	many	TRBJ2-5	TRBV3-1	TGTGCCAGCAGCCTTGGACAGGGGGCGCGGGAGACCCAGTACTTC	CASSLGQGARETQYF